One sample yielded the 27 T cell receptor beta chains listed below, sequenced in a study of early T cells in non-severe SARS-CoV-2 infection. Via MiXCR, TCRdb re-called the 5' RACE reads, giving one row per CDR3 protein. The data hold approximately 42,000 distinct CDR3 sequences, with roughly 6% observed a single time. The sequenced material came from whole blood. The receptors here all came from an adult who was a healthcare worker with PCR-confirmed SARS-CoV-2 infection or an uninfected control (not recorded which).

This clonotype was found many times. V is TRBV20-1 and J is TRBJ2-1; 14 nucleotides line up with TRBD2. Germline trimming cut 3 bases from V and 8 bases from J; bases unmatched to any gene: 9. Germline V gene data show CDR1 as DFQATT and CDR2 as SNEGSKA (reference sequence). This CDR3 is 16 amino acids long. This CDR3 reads CSARPRTSGGRDEQFF. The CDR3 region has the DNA TGCAGTGCTAGGCCCAGGACTAGCGGGGGGAGGGATGAGCAGTTCTTC.

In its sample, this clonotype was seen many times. The CDR3 loop is CASSETADTQYF. The CDR3 bases are TGTGCCAGCAGTGAGACTGCAGATACGCAGTATTTT. The V call is TRBV2, the J call TRBJ2-3; no firm D call. V was trimmed by 3 bases and J by 4 bases, leaving 5 bases between them. In germline, CDR1 is SNHLY, CDR2 FYNNEI. CDR3 length equals 12 residues.

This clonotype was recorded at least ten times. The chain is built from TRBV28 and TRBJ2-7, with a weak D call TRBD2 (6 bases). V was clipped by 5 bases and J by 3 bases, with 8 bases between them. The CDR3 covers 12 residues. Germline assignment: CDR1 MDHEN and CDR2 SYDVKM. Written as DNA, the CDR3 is TGTGCCAGCAGTATGGAGGGCTACGAGCAGTACTTC. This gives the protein CASSMEGYEQYF.

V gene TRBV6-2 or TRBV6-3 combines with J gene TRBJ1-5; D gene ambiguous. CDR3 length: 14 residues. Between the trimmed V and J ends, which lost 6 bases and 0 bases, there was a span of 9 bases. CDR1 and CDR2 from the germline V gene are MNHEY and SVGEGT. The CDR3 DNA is TGTGCCAGCAGCACGGGGTATAGCAATCAGCCCCAGCATTTT. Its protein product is CASSTGYSNQPQHF.

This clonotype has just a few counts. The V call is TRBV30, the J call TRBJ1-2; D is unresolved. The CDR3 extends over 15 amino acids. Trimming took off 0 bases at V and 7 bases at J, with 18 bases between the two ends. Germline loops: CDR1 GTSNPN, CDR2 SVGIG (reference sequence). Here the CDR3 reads CAWSVARKSSIGYTF. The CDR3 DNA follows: TGTGCCTGGAGTGTGGCCAGGAAGAGCTCTATTGGCTACACCTTC.

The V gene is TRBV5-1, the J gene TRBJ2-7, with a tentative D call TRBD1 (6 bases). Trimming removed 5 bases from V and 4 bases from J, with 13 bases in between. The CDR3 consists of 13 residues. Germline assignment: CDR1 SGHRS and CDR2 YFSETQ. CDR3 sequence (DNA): TGCGCCAGCAGATCATTACAGGGATACGAGCAGTACTTC. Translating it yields CASRSLQGYEQYF.

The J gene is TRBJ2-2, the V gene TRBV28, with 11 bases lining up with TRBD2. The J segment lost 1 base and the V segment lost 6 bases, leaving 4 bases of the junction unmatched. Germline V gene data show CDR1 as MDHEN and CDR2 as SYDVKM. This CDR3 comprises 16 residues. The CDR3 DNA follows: TGTGCCAGCAGCTCTCTAGCGGGGGGGAACACCGGGGAGCTGTTTTTT. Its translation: CASSSLAGGNTGELFF.

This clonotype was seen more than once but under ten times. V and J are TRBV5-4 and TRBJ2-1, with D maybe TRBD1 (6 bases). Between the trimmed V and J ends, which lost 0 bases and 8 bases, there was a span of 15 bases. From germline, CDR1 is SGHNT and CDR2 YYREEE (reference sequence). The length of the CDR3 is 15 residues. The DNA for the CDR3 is TGTGCCAGCAGCTTGGCCCAGGGGACCTTCGATGAGCAGTTCTTC. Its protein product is CASSLAQGTFDEQFF.

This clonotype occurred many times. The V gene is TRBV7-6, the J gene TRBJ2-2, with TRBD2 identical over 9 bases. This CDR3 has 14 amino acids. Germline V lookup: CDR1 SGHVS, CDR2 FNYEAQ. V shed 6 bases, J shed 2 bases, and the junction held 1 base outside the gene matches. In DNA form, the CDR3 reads TGTGCCAGCAGAGCGGGGGGTAACACCGGGGAGCTGTTTTTT. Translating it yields CASRAGGNTGELFF.

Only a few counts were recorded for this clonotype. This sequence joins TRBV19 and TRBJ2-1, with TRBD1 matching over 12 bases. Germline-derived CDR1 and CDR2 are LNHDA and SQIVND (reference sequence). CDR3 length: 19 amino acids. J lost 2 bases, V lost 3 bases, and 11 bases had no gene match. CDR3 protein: CASSIRGQGAISTYNEQFF. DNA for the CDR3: TGTGCCAGTAGTATTAGGGGACAGGGGGCGATTTCCACCTACAATGAGCAGTTCTTC.

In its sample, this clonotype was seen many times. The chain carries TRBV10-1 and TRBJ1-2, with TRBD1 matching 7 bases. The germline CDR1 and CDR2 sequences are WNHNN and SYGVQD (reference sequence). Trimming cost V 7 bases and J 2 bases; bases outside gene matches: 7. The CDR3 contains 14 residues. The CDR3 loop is CASTQTGRNYGYTF. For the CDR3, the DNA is TGCGCCAGCACTCAGACAGGGAGGAACTATGGCTACACCTTC.

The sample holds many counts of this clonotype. The CDR3 bases are TGCGCCAGCAGCTATAGACAGGGTCCATCCTACAATGAGCAGTTCTTC. Its protein product is CASSYRQGPSYNEQFF. The rearrangement joins TRBV5-1 to TRBJ2-1, with 7 nucleotides matching TRBD1. Unmatched junction bases numbered 7, after V lost 3 bases and J lost 1 base. CDR3 size: 16 residues. The germline gives CDR1 SGHRS, CDR2 YFSETQ.

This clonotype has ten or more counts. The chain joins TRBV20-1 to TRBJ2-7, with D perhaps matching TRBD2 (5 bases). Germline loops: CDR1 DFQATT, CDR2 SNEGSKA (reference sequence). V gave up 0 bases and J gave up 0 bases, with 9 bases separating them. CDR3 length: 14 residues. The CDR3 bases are TGCAGTGCTAGAGATCCGGGAAGCTCCTACGAGCAGTACTTC. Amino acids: CSARDPGSSYEQYF.

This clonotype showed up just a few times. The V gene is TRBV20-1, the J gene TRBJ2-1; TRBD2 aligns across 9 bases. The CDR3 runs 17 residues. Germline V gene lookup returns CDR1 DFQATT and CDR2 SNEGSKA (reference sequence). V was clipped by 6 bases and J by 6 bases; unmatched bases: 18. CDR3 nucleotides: TGCAGTGCGCCCCAACCCGGACCGGGACTAGCTATCAATGAGCAGTTCTTC. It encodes CSAPQPGPGLAINEQFF.

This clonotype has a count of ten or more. The CDR3 nucleotides read TGCAGTGCTCCGGCGTATACTACGGGGGGCGTCTACAATGAGCAGTTCTTC. It yields the protein CSAPAYTTGGVYNEQFF. This sequence joins TRBV20-1 and TRBJ2-1, with a tentative D call TRBD2 (7 bases). There are 17 residues in the CDR3. The germline V and J ends were trimmed by 5 bases and 3 bases, with 23 bases remaining between them. Germline-derived CDR1 and CDR2 are DFQATT and SNEGSKA (reference sequence).

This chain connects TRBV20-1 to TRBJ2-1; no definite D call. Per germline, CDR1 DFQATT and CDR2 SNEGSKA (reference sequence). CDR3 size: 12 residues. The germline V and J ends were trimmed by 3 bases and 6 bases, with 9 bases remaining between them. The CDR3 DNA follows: TGCAGTGCTAGCGACGGCGGCAATGAGCAGTTCTTC. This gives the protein CSASDGGNEQFF.

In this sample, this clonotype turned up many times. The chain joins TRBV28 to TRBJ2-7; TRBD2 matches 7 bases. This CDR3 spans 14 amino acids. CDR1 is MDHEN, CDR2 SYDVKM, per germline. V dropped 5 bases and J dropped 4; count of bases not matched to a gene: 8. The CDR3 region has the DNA TGTGCCAGCAGTACCGGGACTATAGGATACGAGCAGTACTTC. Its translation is CASSTGTIGYEQYF.

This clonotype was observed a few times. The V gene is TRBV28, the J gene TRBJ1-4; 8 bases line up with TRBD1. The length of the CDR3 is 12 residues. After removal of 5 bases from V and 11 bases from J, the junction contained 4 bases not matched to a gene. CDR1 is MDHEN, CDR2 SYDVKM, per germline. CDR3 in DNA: TGTGCCAGCAGTACCCGACAGGGGAAACTGTTTTTT. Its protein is CASSTRQGKLFF.

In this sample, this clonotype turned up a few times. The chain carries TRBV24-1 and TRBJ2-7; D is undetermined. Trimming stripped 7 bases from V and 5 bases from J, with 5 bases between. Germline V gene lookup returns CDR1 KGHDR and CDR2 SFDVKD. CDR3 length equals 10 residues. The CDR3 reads CATRDNEQYF. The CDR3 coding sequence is TGTGCCACCAGAGATAACGAGCAGTACTTC.

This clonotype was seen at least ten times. In nucleotides, the CDR3 is TGCAGCGTTGAACTACAGGGCTACAATGAGCAGTTCTTC. Its protein product is CSVELQGYNEQFF. The chain uses TRBV29-1 and TRBJ2-1; tentatively, D is TRBD1 (6 bases). Trimming took 2 bases from V and 3 from J, leaving 8 bases between them. Looked up from germline, CDR1 is SQVTM and CDR2 is ANQGSEA. The CDR3 consists of 13 residues.

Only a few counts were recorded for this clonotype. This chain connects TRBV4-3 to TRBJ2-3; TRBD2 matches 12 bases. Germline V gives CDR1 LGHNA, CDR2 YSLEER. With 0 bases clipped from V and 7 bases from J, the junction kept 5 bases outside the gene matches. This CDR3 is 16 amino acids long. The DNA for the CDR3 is TGCGCCAGCAGCCAAGATACTAGCGGGGGGATTAATACGCAGTATTTT. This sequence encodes CASSQDTSGGINTQYF.

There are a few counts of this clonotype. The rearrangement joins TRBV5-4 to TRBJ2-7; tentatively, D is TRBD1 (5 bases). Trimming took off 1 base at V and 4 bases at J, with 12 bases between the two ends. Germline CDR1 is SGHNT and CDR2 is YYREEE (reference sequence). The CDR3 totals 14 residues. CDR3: CASSLNGATYEQYF. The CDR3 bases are TGTGCCAGCAGCTTGAATGGGGCTACGTACGAGCAGTACTTC.

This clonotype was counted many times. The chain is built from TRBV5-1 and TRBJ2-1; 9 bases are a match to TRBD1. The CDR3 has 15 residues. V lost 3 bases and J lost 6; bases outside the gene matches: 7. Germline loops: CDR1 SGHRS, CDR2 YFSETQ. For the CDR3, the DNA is TGCGCCAGCAGCTCGGGACAGGGAGAAGTCAATGAGCAGTTCTTC. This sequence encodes CASSSGQGEVNEQFF.

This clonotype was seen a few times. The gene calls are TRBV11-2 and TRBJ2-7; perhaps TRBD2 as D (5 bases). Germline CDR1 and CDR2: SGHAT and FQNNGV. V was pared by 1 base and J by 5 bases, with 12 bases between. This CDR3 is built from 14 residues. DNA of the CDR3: TGTGCCAGCAGCTTAGCCCCTCGGGGTCACGAGCAGTACTTC. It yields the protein CASSLAPRGHEQYF.

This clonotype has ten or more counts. The CDR3 here is CASSSGQPYEQYF. CDR3 in DNA: TGTGCCAGCAGTTCTGGACAGCCCTACGAGCAGTACTTC. The genes are TRBV28 and TRBJ2-7; perhaps TRBD1 as D (6 bases). CDR3 length equals 13 residues. Germline V gene data show CDR1 as MDHEN and CDR2 as SYDVKM. V was cut by 4 bases and J by 2 bases, with 9 bases left in between.

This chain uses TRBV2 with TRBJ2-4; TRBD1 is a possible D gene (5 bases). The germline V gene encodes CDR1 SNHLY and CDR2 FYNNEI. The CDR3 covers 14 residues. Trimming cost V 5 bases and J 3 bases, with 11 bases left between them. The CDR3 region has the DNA TGTGCCAGCAGTCCAGGGCGAGGCAAAAACATTCAGTACTTC. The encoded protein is CASSPGRGKNIQYF. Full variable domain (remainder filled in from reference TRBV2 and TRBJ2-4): EPEVTQTPSHQVTQMGQEVILRCVPISNHLYFYWYRQILGQKVEFLVSFYNNEISEKSEIFDDQFSVERPDGSNFTLKIRSTKLEDSAMYFCASSPGRGKNIQYFGAGTRLSVL.

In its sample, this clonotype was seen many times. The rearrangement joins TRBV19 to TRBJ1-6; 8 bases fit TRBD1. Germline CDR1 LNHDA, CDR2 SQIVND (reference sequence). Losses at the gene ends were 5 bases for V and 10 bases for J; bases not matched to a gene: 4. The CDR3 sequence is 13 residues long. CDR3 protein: CASSDRGRSPLHF. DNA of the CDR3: TGTGCCAGTAGTGACAGGGGACGGTCACCCCTCCACTTT. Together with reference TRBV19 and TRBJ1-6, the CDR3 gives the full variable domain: DGGITQSPKYLFRKEGQNVTLSCEQNLNHDAMYWYRQDPGQGLRLIYYSQIVNDFQKGDIAEGYSVSREKKESFPLTVTSAQKNPTAFYLCASSDRGRSPLHFGNGTRLTVT.